This record covers a single T cell receptor (beta chain). TCRdb's table, derived via immunoSEQ multiplex PCR, lists solely in-frame clones and lacks some. The data hold hundreds of thousands of clones, with roughly 94% observed a single time. Trimming pared 3 bases from V and 2 bases from J, leaving 19 bases between. The CDR3 length is 17 residues. Germline V lookup: CDR1 KGHSH, CDR2 LQKENI. The data were taken from a study of Ad26.COV2.S vaccination and SARS-CoV-2 variants. The V call is TRBV18, the J call TRBJ2-5, with D tentatively TRBD1 or TRBD2 (5 bases each). The sample in question was peripheral blood, obtained after recovery from COVID-19. This clonotype was obtained from a human donor who had recovered from COVID-19. The CDR3 protein is CASSPSAGSREQETQYF. The CDR3 DNA follows: TGTGCCAGCTCACCGTCCGCAGGGAGTCGGGAACAAGAGACCCAGTACTTC.